This is a list of T cell receptor beta chains from one sample in a study of vaccination effects on CD4 cells after COVID-19. The antigens of these receptors remain unknown. Clones were read by immunoSEQ multiplex PCR, and TCRdb kept only the in-frame ones, dropping some. The repertoire includes tens of thousands of clones, around three quarters of them detected once, and about 4.9% sits in the top ten. The sample here was CD4+ T cells from PBMCs cultured without peptide, taken after COVID-19 vaccination. These receptors originate from a human donor who had a prior SARS-CoV-2 infection. The CDR3 runs from the conserved cysteine through the conserved F or W. A D gene is named only where the DNA matches it firmly. Only part of the rows carry a size: once, few, many, or a class if the clone is expanded.

V gene: TRBV5-1
D gene: NA
J gene: TRBJ2-7
clone size: NA
CDR3 DNA: TGCGCCAGCAGCTTACTCCCTACCAACAACGAGCAGTACTTC
CDR3 protein: CASSLLPTNNEQYF

V gene: TRBV6-1
D gene: NA
J gene: TRBJ1-1
clone size: NA
CDR3 DNA: TGTGCCAGCAGTGAAACCAGGGATAAGAGTTATCGGGCTTTCTTT
CDR3 protein: CASSETRDKSYRAFF

V gene: TRBV18
D gene: NA
J gene: TRBJ2-2
clone size: NA
CDR3 DNA: TGTGCCAGCTCACCGCAAGGGCACGCCGGGGAGCTGTTTTTT
CDR3 protein: CASSPQGHAGELFF

V gene: TRBV5-1
D gene: TRBD2
J gene: TRBJ2-3
clone size: NA
CDR3 DNA: TGCGCCAGCAGCCCTAGGACTAGCGGGGCCACAGATACGCAGTATTTT
CDR3 protein: CASSPRTSGATDTQYF

V gene: TRBV2
D gene: TRBD1
J gene: TRBJ1-2
clone size: NA
CDR3 DNA: TGTGCCAGCACCGGGACAGCTAACTATGGCTACACCTTC
CDR3 protein: CASTGTANYGYTF

V gene: TRBV2
D gene: NA
J gene: TRBJ1-2
clone size: NA
CDR3 DNA: TGTGCCAGCAGTGAAGCGCCCGCTTTCTATGGCTACACCTTC
CDR3 protein: CASSEAPAFYGYTF

V gene: TRBV5-6
D gene: NA
J gene: TRBJ1-5
clone size: NA
CDR3 DNA: TGTGCCAGCAGCTCGTTAGATCAGCCCCAGCATTTT
CDR3 protein: CASSSLDQPQHF

V gene: TRBV7-7
D gene: TRBD2
J gene: TRBJ2-3
clone size: NA
CDR3 DNA: TGTGCTAGCAGCTCCGGACTAGTCTCAGATACGCAGTATTTT
CDR3 protein: CASSSGLVSDTQYF

V gene: TRBV12-3/TRBV12-4
D gene: NA
J gene: TRBJ1-6
clone size: NA
CDR3 DNA: TGTGCCAGCAGCACAACAGGGAACTCACCCCTCCACTTT
CDR3 protein: CASSTTGNSPLHF

V gene: TRBV9
D gene: NA
J gene: TRBJ2-7
clone size: NA
CDR3 DNA: TGTGCCAGCAGCGTAGGGCCCTTTGCGGATTACGAGCAGTACTTC
CDR3 protein: CASSVGPFADYEQYF

V gene: TRBV7-8
D gene: TRBD2
J gene: TRBJ2-7
clone size: few
CDR3 DNA: TGTGCCAGCAGCAAGACTAGCGGGAGAAACTACGAGCAGTACTTC
CDR3 protein: CASSKTSGRNYEQYF

V gene: TRBV5-4
D gene: TRBD1
J gene: TRBJ2-7
clone size: NA
CDR3 DNA: TGTGCCAGCAGCTTGGTGGGACAGGGCCACTACGAGCAGTACTTC
CDR3 protein: CASSLVGQGHYEQYF

V gene: TRBV29-1
D gene: NA
J gene: TRBJ2-3
clone size: NA
CDR3 DNA: TGCAGCGTTGAAGATAAGGTCAGGGGTCTCAGTCATACGCAGTATTTT
CDR3 protein: CSVEDKVRGLSHTQYF

V gene: TRBV4-2
D gene: TRBD2
J gene: TRBJ2-3
clone size: NA
CDR3 DNA: TGTGCCAGCAGCCAGGTCCCGGGACTAGCGGACCCCCGCGGAGATACGCAGTATTTT
CDR3 protein: CASSQVPGLADPRGDTQYF

V gene: TRBV20-1
D gene: TRBD2
J gene: TRBJ2-1
clone size: NA
CDR3 DNA: TGCAGTGCTAGTACTAGCGGGAGGGCCGACAATGAGCAGTTCTTC
CDR3 protein: CSASTSGRADNEQFF

V gene: TRBV5-1
D gene: NA
J gene: TRBJ2-5
clone size: NA
CDR3 DNA: TGCGCCAGCAATTCCGGGGCCTCGAGGGGCGAGACCCAGTACTTC
CDR3 protein: CASNSGASRGETQYF

V gene: TRBV21-1
D gene: NA
J gene: TRBJ2-2
clone size: once
CDR3 DNA: TGTGCCAGCAGCAAGAGGGGGCAAGACGGGGAGCTGTTTTTT
CDR3 protein: CASSKRGQDGELFF

V gene: TRBV2
D gene: TRBD1
J gene: TRBJ1-4
clone size: NA
CDR3 DNA: TGTGTAGCAGGGGGGCGGCACAGGTACAATGAAAAACTGTTTTTT
CDR3 protein: CVAGGRHRYNEKLFF

V gene: TRBV7-8
D gene: TRBD2
J gene: TRBJ2-1
clone size: NA
CDR3 DNA: TGTGCCAGCAGCGAAGGGACTAGCGGGAGGGCCTGGGACAATGAGCAGTTCTTC
CDR3 protein: CASSEGTSGRAWDNEQFF

V gene: TRBV18
D gene: TRBD2
J gene: TRBJ2-5
clone size: NA
CDR3 DNA: TGTGCCAGCTCACCCGCCGGGACTAAGTTTACGGAGACCCAGTACTTC
CDR3 protein: CASSPAGTKFTETQYF

V gene: TRBV5-8
D gene: NA
J gene: TRBJ2-6
clone size: NA
CDR3 DNA: TGTGCCAGCAGACCGCCCGGCTCTGGGGCCAACGTCCTGACTTTC
CDR3 protein: CASRPPGSGANVLTF

V gene: TRBV7-2
D gene: NA
J gene: TRBJ1-1
clone size: few
CDR3 DNA: TGTGCCAGCAGCTTAGCAGGGTTCACTGAAGCTTTCTTT
CDR3 protein: CASSLAGFTEAFF

V gene: TRBV7-8
D gene: NA
J gene: TRBJ2-5
clone size: NA
CDR3 DNA: TGTGCCAGCAGCCGCCAAACGGAGACCCAGTACTTC
CDR3 protein: CASSRQTETQYF

V gene: TRBV7-2
D gene: TRBD1
J gene: TRBJ1-2
clone size: NA
CDR3 DNA: TGTGCCAGCGCTAGGGACAGGGCGGACTATGGCTACACCTTC
CDR3 protein: CASARDRADYGYTF

V gene: TRBV18
D gene: TRBD1
J gene: TRBJ2-7
clone size: NA
CDR3 DNA: TGTGCCAGCTCATCAACAGGGGGCCAGAACTCCTACGAGCAGTACTTC
CDR3 protein: CASSSTGGQNSYEQYF

V gene: TRBV7-6
D gene: NA
J gene: TRBJ2-7
clone size: medium-sized
CDR3 DNA: TGTGCCAGCAGCTTAGCTGTAGGGGGCTCCTACGAGCAGTACTTC
CDR3 protein: CASSLAVGGSYEQYF

V gene: TRBV6-1
D gene: TRBD1
J gene: TRBJ1-2
clone size: NA
CDR3 DNA: TGTGCCAGCAGTGAGGGGACAGGCATGTATGGCTACACCTTC
CDR3 protein: CASSEGTGMYGYTF

V gene: TRBV29-1
D gene: TRBD1
J gene: TRBJ2-5
clone size: NA
CDR3 DNA: TGCAGCGTGAAACAGGGGGAGGAGACCCAGTACTTC
CDR3 protein: CSVKQGEETQYF

V gene: TRBV10-3
D gene: NA
J gene: TRBJ1-3
clone size: NA
CDR3 DNA: TGTGCCGGGGCCGAGGCTGTTGGGTCTGGAAACACCATATATTTT
CDR3 protein: CAGAEAVGSGNTIYF

V gene: TRBV6-6
D gene: NA
J gene: TRBJ1-1
clone size: NA
CDR3 DNA: TGTGCCAGCAGTTTCGCAGGGGAGAACACTGAAGCTTTCTTT
CDR3 protein: CASSFAGENTEAFF

V gene: TRBV4-1
D gene: NA
J gene: TRBJ2-5
clone size: few
CDR3 DNA: TGCGCCAGCAGCCAAGCGACAGGCTCAGAGACCCAGTACTTC
CDR3 protein: CASSQATGSETQYF

V gene: TRBV7-2
D gene: NA
J gene: TRBJ2-5
clone size: NA
CDR3 DNA: TGTGCCAGCAGCTTAGTTGGGGAGACCCAGTACTTC
CDR3 protein: CASSLVGETQYF

V gene: TRBV6-5
D gene: TRBD1
J gene: TRBJ1-1
clone size: NA
CDR3 DNA: TGTGCCAGCGAGGGCTACAGGGGAATGGCTTTCTTT
CDR3 protein: CASEGYRGMAFF

V gene: TRBV2
D gene: NA
J gene: TRBJ2-5
clone size: NA
CDR3 DNA: TGTGCCAGCAGTCTAGAGACCCAGTACTTC
CDR3 protein: CASSLETQYF

V gene: TRBV4-2
D gene: NA
J gene: TRBJ1-5
clone size: NA
CDR3 DNA: TGTGCCAGCAGCCAAGCGGGTAGCGTTAATCAGCCCCAGCATTTT
CDR3 protein: CASSQAGSVNQPQHF

V gene: TRBV5-5
D gene: TRBD1
J gene: TRBJ1-1
clone size: NA
CDR3 DNA: TGTGCCAGCAGCTATTACAGGGGGACTGAAGCTTTCTTT
CDR3 protein: CASSYYRGTEAFF

V gene: TRBV2
D gene: TRBD1
J gene: TRBJ1-6
clone size: few
CDR3 DNA: TGTGCCAGCAGGGGGGACAGGATTAATTCACCCCTCCACTTT
CDR3 protein: CASRGDRINSPLHF

V gene: TRBV5-1
D gene: NA
J gene: TRBJ1-3
clone size: NA
CDR3 DNA: TGCGCCAGCAGCCGGGAGGGGCTCTCTGGAAACACCATATATTTT
CDR3 protein: CASSREGLSGNTIYF

V gene: TRBV6-5
D gene: NA
J gene: TRBJ1-2
clone size: NA
CDR3 DNA: TGTGCCAGCAGATGGAACGAGGGAGGCTACACCTTC
CDR3 protein: CASRWNEGGYTF

V gene: TRBV30
D gene: NA
J gene: TRBJ1-5
clone size: NA
CDR3 DNA: TGTGCCTGGAGCGTAGGGAACGGCAATCAGCCCCAGCATTTT
CDR3 protein: CAWSVGNGNQPQHF

V gene: TRBV5-1
D gene: NA
J gene: TRBJ2-3
clone size: few
CDR3 DNA: TGCGCCAGCAGCGCCGGTAGCACAGATACGCAGTATTTT
CDR3 protein: CASSAGSTDTQYF